A selection of T cell receptor beta chains follows, all from one sample in a study of regulatory T cells in long-lasting Graves disease. TCRdb itself ran the multiplex PCR reads through MiXCR, one entry per CDR3 protein. The sample records roughly 450,000 distinct CDR3 sequences, about a quarter being singletons. The sequenced sample was peripheral blood mononuclear cells (PBMCs), obtained when the disease was refractory, from a patient treated with antithyroid drugs. These receptors were obtained from a female donor with Graves disease. Both conserved end residues are part of each CDR3. Fields, in order: CDR3 length, V gene, clone size, J gene, D gene, CDR3 protein, CDR3 DNA. A D gene is named only where the DNA matches it firmly. Expanded clones get a size class; other rows say once, few or many, or leave the size out.

cdr3_length: 15; v_call: TRBV3-1; clone_size: .; j_call: TRBJ1-2; d_call: TRBD1; cdr3_aa: CASSSGTGSLYGYTF; cdr3_nt: TGTGCCAGCAGCTCCGGGACAGGGTCCCTATATGGCTACACCTTC
cdr3_length: 16; v_call: TRBV28; clone_size: many; j_call: TRBJ2-5; d_call: TRBD2; cdr3_aa: CASSITGTSGRETQYF; cdr3_nt: TGTGCCAGCAGTATAACCGGGACTAGCGGGAGAGAGACCCAGTACTTC
cdr3_length: 13; v_call: TRBV20-1; clone_size: .; j_call: TRBJ1-1; d_call: TRBD1; cdr3_aa: CSATGTGNTEAFF; cdr3_nt: TGCAGTGCCACCGGGACAGGGAACACTGAAGCTTTCTTT
cdr3_length: 13; v_call: TRBV7-9; clone_size: .; j_call: TRBJ2-2; d_call: TRBD2; cdr3_aa: CATPGLATGELFF; cdr3_nt: TGTGCCACACCGGGACTAGCAACCGGGGAGCTGTTTTTT
cdr3_length: 12; v_call: TRBV30; clone_size: .; j_call: TRBJ2-6; d_call: .; cdr3_aa: CACLTGANVLTF; cdr3_nt: TGTGCCTGCTTGACGGGGGCCAACGTCCTGACTTTC
cdr3_length: 17; v_call: TRBV13; clone_size: .; j_call: TRBJ1-1; d_call: .; cdr3_aa: CASSLVLVGIMNTEAFF; cdr3_nt: TGTGCCAGCAGCTTAGTCCTCGTGGGCATTATGAACACTGAAGCTTTCTTT
cdr3_length: 15; v_call: TRBV5-4; clone_size: .; j_call: TRBJ1-2; d_call: .; cdr3_aa: CASTFRPDPSYGYTF; cdr3_nt: TGTGCCAGCACCTTTAGGCCCGACCCTTCCTATGGCTACACCTTC
cdr3_length: 13; v_call: TRBV2; clone_size: many; j_call: TRBJ2-7; d_call: TRBD1; cdr3_aa: CASTWDSSYEQYF; cdr3_nt: TGTGCCAGCACATGGGACAGTTCCTACGAGCAGTACTTC
cdr3_length: 16; v_call: TRBV5-1; clone_size: .; j_call: TRBJ2-4; d_call: TRBD1; cdr3_aa: CASSVTGQGNRNIQYF; cdr3_nt: TGCGCCAGCAGCGTTACTGGACAGGGGAATAGAAACATTCAGTACTTC
cdr3_length: 16; v_call: TRBV6-5; clone_size: once; j_call: TRBJ1-2; d_call: TRBD1; cdr3_aa: CASSYPPQGATYGYTF; cdr3_nt: TGTGCCAGCAGTTACCCACCACAGGGGGCAACCTATGGCTACACCTTC
cdr3_length: 14; v_call: TRBV2; clone_size: many; j_call: TRBJ2-2; d_call: TRBD2; cdr3_aa: CAGTGTSDTGELFF; cdr3_nt: TGTGCCGGAACGGGGACTAGCGACACCGGGGAGCTGTTTTTT
cdr3_length: 13; v_call: TRBV30; clone_size: few; j_call: TRBJ1-2; d_call: TRBD1; cdr3_aa: CAWSVGGARGYTF; cdr3_nt: TGTGCCTGGAGTGTAGGGGGCGCTCGGGGCTACACCTTC
cdr3_length: 14; v_call: TRBV19; clone_size: few; j_call: TRBJ1-1; d_call: .; cdr3_aa: CASRTGHGGTEAFF; cdr3_nt: TGTGCCAGTAGGACGGGACACGGAGGGACTGAAGCTTTCTTT
cdr3_length: 13; v_call: TRBV6-1; clone_size: .; j_call: TRBJ1-2; d_call: .; cdr3_aa: CASTKEANYGYTF; cdr3_nt: TGTGCCAGCACTAAGGAGGCTAACTATGGCTACACCTTC
cdr3_length: 14; v_call: TRBV20-1; clone_size: .; j_call: TRBJ2-7; d_call: TRBD2; cdr3_aa: CSAPAGTNTYEQYF; cdr3_nt: TGCAGTGCCCCGGCCGGGACTAATACTTACGAGCAGTACTTC
cdr3_length: 14; v_call: TRBV28; clone_size: many; j_call: TRBJ2-5; d_call: TRBD2; cdr3_aa: CASSFSPGGETQYF; cdr3_nt: TGTGCCAGCAGTTTTAGTCCGGGAGGGGAGACCCAGTACTTC
cdr3_length: 14; v_call: TRBV6-2/TRBV6-3; clone_size: .; j_call: TRBJ2-7; d_call: TRBD1; cdr3_aa: CASSYGQGVYEQYF; cdr3_nt: TGTGCCAGCAGTTACGGACAGGGTGTTTACGAGCAGTACTTC
cdr3_length: 14; v_call: TRBV7-2; clone_size: many; j_call: TRBJ2-5; d_call: .; cdr3_aa: CASSSGQYQETQYF; cdr3_nt: TGTGCCAGCAGCTCCGGACAGTACCAAGAGACCCAGTACTTC
cdr3_length: 14; v_call: TRBV28; clone_size: once; j_call: TRBJ2-1; d_call: TRBD2; cdr3_aa: CASSWTSGRHEQFF; cdr3_nt: TGTGCCAGCAGTTGGACTAGCGGACGGCATGAGCAGTTCTTC
cdr3_length: 16; v_call: TRBV5-1; clone_size: .; j_call: TRBJ1-3; d_call: .; cdr3_aa: CASSLEGDLSGNTIYF; cdr3_nt: TGCGCCAGCAGCTTGGAGGGAGATCTCTCTGGAAACACCATATATTTT
cdr3_length: 12; v_call: TRBV9; clone_size: few; j_call: TRBJ2-7; d_call: .; cdr3_aa: CASRGVLYEQYF; cdr3_nt: TGTGCCAGCAGGGGGGTCCTTTACGAGCAGTACTTC
cdr3_length: 16; v_call: TRBV5-5; clone_size: few; j_call: TRBJ2-7; d_call: .; cdr3_aa: CASSFIRGLSSYEQYF; cdr3_nt: TGTGCCAGCAGCTTTATACGTGGGTTGAGCTCCTACGAGCAGTACTTC
cdr3_length: 13; v_call: TRBV18; clone_size: .; j_call: TRBJ1-1; d_call: TRBD1; cdr3_aa: CASSPTQGIEAFF; cdr3_nt: TGTGCCAGCTCACCGACACAGGGGATTGAAGCTTTCTTT
cdr3_length: 17; v_call: TRBV6-2/TRBV6-3; clone_size: .; j_call: TRBJ1-2; d_call: TRBD1; cdr3_aa: CAGSSPWTGLANYGYTF; cdr3_nt: TGTGCCGGCAGTTCTCCCTGGACAGGACTAGCTAACTATGGCTACACCTTC
cdr3_length: 13; v_call: TRBV29-1; clone_size: many; j_call: TRBJ2-7; d_call: TRBD2; cdr3_aa: CSGTAGPLREQYF; cdr3_nt: TGCAGCGGTACAGCGGGGCCCCTTCGGGAGCAGTACTTC
cdr3_length: 15; v_call: TRBV5-5; clone_size: few; j_call: TRBJ1-1; d_call: TRBD1; cdr3_aa: CASSLVEGAWSEAFF; cdr3_nt: TGTGCCAGCAGCTTGGTGGAGGGGGCTTGGTCTGAAGCTTTCTTT
cdr3_length: 13; v_call: TRBV29-1; clone_size: many; j_call: TRBJ1-2; d_call: .; cdr3_aa: CSVGGERYYGYTF; cdr3_nt: TGCAGCGTTGGCGGAGAGCGTTACTATGGCTACACCTTC
cdr3_length: 15; v_call: TRBV24-1; clone_size: many; j_call: TRBJ2-7; d_call: TRBD1; cdr3_aa: CATSDTTGAGYEQYF; cdr3_nt: TGTGCCACCAGTGATACGACAGGGGCCGGCTACGAGCAGTACTTC
cdr3_length: 16; v_call: TRBV13; clone_size: .; j_call: TRBJ2-6; d_call: TRBD1; cdr3_aa: CASSDRGGSGANVLTF; cdr3_nt: TGTGCCAGCAGCGACAGGGGGGGGTCTGGGGCCAACGTCCTGACTTTC
cdr3_length: 15; v_call: TRBV2; clone_size: many; j_call: TRBJ1-5; d_call: .; cdr3_aa: CASRANRQSNQPQHF; cdr3_nt: TGTGCCAGCAGAGCCAACAGGCAGAGCAATCAGCCCCAGCATTTT
cdr3_length: 13; v_call: TRBV7-2; clone_size: many; j_call: TRBJ2-5; d_call: .; cdr3_aa: CASSYGVGETQYF; cdr3_nt: TGTGCCAGCAGCTACGGGGTGGGGGAGACCCAGTACTTC
cdr3_length: 15; v_call: TRBV12-3/TRBV12-4; clone_size: .; j_call: TRBJ2-1; d_call: TRBD2; cdr3_aa: CASLSSSGRWHEQFF; cdr3_nt: TGTGCCAGCCTCTCCTCTAGCGGGAGGTGGCATGAGCAGTTCTTC
cdr3_length: 17; v_call: TRBV20-1; clone_size: few; j_call: TRBJ2-7; d_call: TRBD2; cdr3_aa: CSARDKEREGINYEQYF; cdr3_nt: TGCAGTGCTAGAGACAAGGAGCGGGAGGGGATCAACTACGAGCAGTACTTC
cdr3_length: 15; v_call: TRBV28; clone_size: many; j_call: TRBJ1-2; d_call: TRBD1; cdr3_aa: CASSLTSDRGYGYTF; cdr3_nt: TGTGCCAGCAGTTTAACGTCCGACAGGGGCTATGGCTACACCTTC
cdr3_length: 15; v_call: TRBV19; clone_size: .; j_call: TRBJ2-7; d_call: TRBD1; cdr3_aa: CASSTGTDRGYEQYF; cdr3_nt: TGTGCCAGTAGTACGGGGACAGATCGGGGCTACGAGCAGTACTTC
cdr3_length: 18; v_call: TRBV5-1; clone_size: .; j_call: TRBJ2-6; d_call: .; cdr3_aa: CASSLDWTDAPGANVLTF; cdr3_nt: TGTGCCAGCAGCTTGGACTGGACCGATGCACCTGGGGCCAACGTCCTGACTTTC
cdr3_length: 16; v_call: TRBV5-1; clone_size: .; j_call: TRBJ2-7; d_call: .; cdr3_aa: CASSLATATSSYEQYF; cdr3_nt: TGCGCCAGCAGCTTGGCCACGGCCACCAGCTCCTACGAGCAGTACTTC
cdr3_length: 16; v_call: TRBV7-6; clone_size: few; j_call: TRBJ2-7; d_call: TRBD1; cdr3_aa: CASSSTRTGTLYEQYF; cdr3_nt: TGTGCCAGCAGCTCCACCCGGACAGGGACCCTTTACGAGCAGTACTTC
cdr3_length: 13; v_call: TRBV5-1; clone_size: .; j_call: TRBJ1-4; d_call: .; cdr3_aa: CASSLKPNEKLFF; cdr3_nt: TGCGCCAGCAGCTTGAAGCCCAATGAAAAACTGTTTTTT
cdr3_length: 13; v_call: TRBV6-1; clone_size: many; j_call: TRBJ2-7; d_call: .; cdr3_aa: CASNLASSYEQYF; cdr3_nt: TGTGCCAGCAACCTAGCGTCCTCCTACGAGCAGTACTTC
cdr3_length: 12; v_call: TRBV20-1; clone_size: few; j_call: TRBJ2-5; d_call: .; cdr3_aa: CSASWGEETQYF; cdr3_nt: TGCAGTGCTAGTTGGGGGGAAGAGACCCAGTACTTC
cdr3_length: 13; v_call: TRBV4-1; clone_size: .; j_call: TRBJ1-5; d_call: .; cdr3_aa: CASSQVLGEPQHF; cdr3_nt: TGCGCCAGCAGCCAAGTTTTGGGGGAGCCCCAGCATTTT
cdr3_length: 14; v_call: TRBV2; clone_size: many; j_call: TRBJ1-1; d_call: .; cdr3_aa: CASSRISVNTEAFF; cdr3_nt: TGTGCCAGCAGCAGAATATCGGTGAACACTGAAGCTTTCTTT
cdr3_length: 15; v_call: TRBV5-1; clone_size: .; j_call: TRBJ2-1; d_call: .; cdr3_aa: CASSLGLGDYNEQFF; cdr3_nt: TGCGCCAGCAGCTTGGGACTAGGGGATTACAATGAGCAGTTCTTC
cdr3_length: 15; v_call: TRBV7-2; clone_size: .; j_call: TRBJ2-7; d_call: .; cdr3_aa: CASRNAGTPAYEQYF; cdr3_nt: TGTGCCAGCAGAAACGCCGGGACTCCTGCCTACGAGCAGTACTTC
cdr3_length: 11; v_call: TRBV29-1; clone_size: many; j_call: TRBJ2-7; d_call: TRBD1; cdr3_aa: CSVGQTYEQYF; cdr3_nt: TGCAGCGTGGGACAGACCTACGAGCAGTACTTC
cdr3_length: 17; v_call: TRBV15; clone_size: .; j_call: TRBJ2-1; d_call: TRBD2; cdr3_aa: CATSFGLAVSSYNEQFF; cdr3_nt: TGTGCCACCAGCTTCGGACTAGCGGTTAGCTCCTACAATGAGCAGTTCTTC
cdr3_length: 15; v_call: TRBV18; clone_size: .; j_call: TRBJ2-7; d_call: TRBD1; cdr3_aa: CASSLGQGPEYEQYF; cdr3_nt: TGTGCCAGCTCACTGGGACAGGGGCCGGAATACGAGCAGTACTTC
cdr3_length: 15; v_call: TRBV20-1; clone_size: few; j_call: TRBJ1-1; d_call: TRBD1; cdr3_aa: CSAQSPQGVDTEAFF; cdr3_nt: TGCAGTGCCCAAAGCCCACAGGGGGTTGACACTGAAGCTTTCTTT
cdr3_length: 15; v_call: TRBV6-5; clone_size: many; j_call: TRBJ2-5; d_call: .; cdr3_aa: CASSYSGKYQETQYF; cdr3_nt: TGTGCCAGCAGTTACTCGGGGAAGTACCAAGAGACCCAGTACTTC
cdr3_length: 18; v_call: TRBV2; clone_size: .; j_call: TRBJ2-3; d_call: TRBD2; cdr3_aa: CASRGTSGRRLGTDTQYF; cdr3_nt: TGTGCCAGCAGAGGGACTAGCGGGAGACGGCTTGGCACAGATACGCAGTATTTT
cdr3_length: 14; v_call: TRBV5-5; clone_size: many; j_call: TRBJ2-7; d_call: .; cdr3_aa: CASSRDRSTYEQYF; cdr3_nt: TGTGCCAGCAGCCGCGACAGGTCTACCTACGAGCAGTACTTC
cdr3_length: 16; v_call: TRBV6-1; clone_size: .; j_call: TRBJ2-7; d_call: .; cdr3_aa: CASKGRRQGSPYEQCF; cdr3_nt: TGTGCCAGCAAGGGGAGGAGACAGGGTAGTCCCTACGAGCAGTGCTTC
cdr3_length: 13; v_call: TRBV24-1; clone_size: .; j_call: TRBJ2-2; d_call: .; cdr3_aa: CATSDLRSGELFF; cdr3_nt: TGTGCCACCAGTGACCTCCGGAGCGGGGAGCTGTTTTTT
cdr3_length: 17; v_call: TRBV6-4; clone_size: few; j_call: TRBJ2-4; d_call: TRBD2; cdr3_aa: CASSDASGPIAKNIQYF; cdr3_nt: TGTGCCAGCAGTGACGCTAGCGGGCCCATAGCCAAAAACATTCAGTACTTC
cdr3_length: 13; v_call: TRBV11-1; clone_size: many; j_call: TRBJ1-4; d_call: .; cdr3_aa: CASSLGRREKLFF; cdr3_nt: TGTGCCAGCAGCTTGGGTCGACGGGAAAAACTGTTTTTT
cdr3_length: 16; v_call: TRBV27; clone_size: .; j_call: TRBJ1-5; d_call: .; cdr3_aa: CASSLLWGASNQPQHF; cdr3_nt: TGTGCCAGCAGTTTATTGTGGGGGGCCAGCAATCAGCCCCAGCATTTT
cdr3_length: 13; v_call: TRBV28; clone_size: many; j_call: TRBJ1-2; d_call: .; cdr3_aa: CASVKDKPKGYTF; cdr3_nt: TGTGCCAGCGTTAAGGACAAGCCCAAGGGCTACACCTTC
cdr3_length: 15; v_call: TRBV27; clone_size: many; j_call: TRBJ1-5; d_call: TRBD1; cdr3_aa: CASSRTGGYNQPQHF; cdr3_nt: TGTGCCAGCAGTCGGACAGGGGGATATAATCAGCCCCAGCATTTT
cdr3_length: 12; v_call: TRBV29-1; clone_size: .; j_call: TRBJ2-5; d_call: .; cdr3_aa: CSVGTIIETQYF; cdr3_nt: TGCAGCGTTGGTACGATTATAGAGACCCAGTACTTC